A single sample gave rise to the 28 T cell receptor beta chains below, sequenced in a study of pediatric ulcerative colitis. TCRdb's copy holds only in-frame clones and misses some; the assay was immunoSEQ multiplex PCR. The sample yields 55,000 to 70,000 clones, around 86% seen once. Source material: blood. The receptors derive from a boy aged 5-17 years who was a control in a study of pediatric ulcerative colitis.

This chain joins TRBV5-1 and TRBJ1-2, with D hard to call. Trimming took 0 bases from V and 6 from J, leaving 12 bases between them. The CDR3 has 14 amino acids. Germline lookup yields CDR1 SGHRS and CDR2 YFSETQ. The CDR3 here is CASSLDLNPNGYTF. As DNA, the CDR3 is TGCGCCAGCAGCTTGGACCTGAACCCAAATGGCTACACCTTC.

V gene TRBV5-1 combines with J gene TRBJ2-3; D is uncertain. This CDR3 comprises 14 residues. Trimming took off 0 bases at V and 2 bases at J, with 7 bases between the two ends. Germline CDR1 reads SGHRS; CDR2 reads YFSETQ. In nucleotides, the CDR3 is TGCGCCAGCAGCTTGGTCGGGCACACAGATACGCAGTATTTT. The encoded protein is CASSLVGHTDTQYF.

The chain has TRBV6-1 and TRBJ1-2, with D possibly matching TRBD1 (6 bases). CDR1 and CDR2 (germline): MNHNS, SASEGT. This CDR3 has 14 residues. Trimming pared 6 bases from V and 1 base from J, leaving 12 bases between. The CDR3 DNA follows: TGTGCCAGCAGAGAGGGGGGAGGTAACTATGGCTACACCTTC. Translated, it gives CASREGGGNYGYTF.

This chain uses TRBV7-9 with TRBJ2-5; TRBD2 matches at 12 bases. The CDR3 is 16 residues long. The germline gives CDR1 SEHNR, CDR2 FQNEAQ (reference sequence). After removal of 5 bases from V and 4 bases from J, the junction contained 8 bases not matched to a gene. The CDR3 region is CASSPTTGLAGETQYF. CDR3 DNA: TGTGCCAGCAGCCCAACTACGGGACTAGCGGGAGAGACCCAGTACTTC.

The V and J genes are TRBV2 and TRBJ2-7; 10 nucleotides align to TRBD2. This CDR3 is built from 13 residues. Germline lookup yields CDR1 SNHLY and CDR2 FYNNEI. The J segment lost 5 bases and the V segment lost 5 bases, leaving 3 bases of the junction unmatched. CDR3 DNA sequence: TGTGCCAGCAGTAGGCTAGCGGGAGACGAGCAGTACTTC. Encoded protein: CASSRLAGDEQYF.

The chain links TRBV5-6 to TRBJ1-6; possibly TRBD1 for D (6 bases). The CDR3 covers 16 residues. Trimming cost V 0 bases and J 8 bases, with 15 bases left between them. Germline V CDR1 and CDR2: SGHDT, YYEEEE. CDR3: CASSLGWTAGDSPLHF. CDR3 nucleotide sequence: TGTGCCAGCAGCTTGGGGTGGACAGCTGGGGATTCACCCCTCCACTTT.

The V and J genes are TRBV19 and TRBJ2-2; D perhaps matches TRBD2 (5 bases). Per germline, CDR1 LNHDA and CDR2 SQIVND (reference sequence). This CDR3 spans 17 amino acids. Trimming took off 5 bases at V and 0 bases at J, with 16 bases between the two ends. The CDR3 bases are TGTGCCAGTAGTTGGTCGGACTTTGCGGCGAACACCGGGGAGCTGTTTTTT. It specifies CASSWSDFAANTGELFF.

J is TRBJ2-4 and V is TRBV21-1; TRBD1 is the table's D call and was not checked against the DNA. TRBV21-1 is noted as a pseudogene. CDR3 length: 17 amino acids. The CDR3 loop is CASSKAPGGLAKNIQYF. CDR3 DNA: TGTGCCAGCAGCAAAGCCCCAGGTGGATTAGCCAAAAACATTCAGTACTTC.

The chain links TRBV11-2 to TRBJ2-1; TRBD2 matches 11 bases. With V trimmed by 5 bases and J by 4 bases, 4 bases remained unmatched. The germline V gene encodes CDR1 SGHAT and CDR2 FQNNGV. The CDR3 length is 15 residues. For the CDR3, the DNA is TGTGCCAGCAGCGCCCTAGCGGGAGGATACAATGAGCAGTTCTTC. The encoded protein is CASSALAGGYNEQFF. Filled out from reference TRBV11-2 and TRBJ2-1, the complete variable domain reads EAGVAQSPRYKIIEKRQSVAFWCNPISGHATLYWYQQILGQGPKLLIQFQNNGVVDDSQLPKDRFSAERLKGVDSTLKIQPAKLEDSAVYLCASSALAGGYNEQFFGPGTRLTVL.

The rearrangement joins TRBV28 to TRBJ2-5, with 8 bases aligning to TRBD1. Germline V CDR1 and CDR2: MDHEN, SYDVKM. The trim removed 3 bases at V and 4 bases at J, leaving 4 bases unmatched. The CDR3 extends over 14 amino acids. The CDR3 nucleotides read TGTGCCAGCAGTTTTACAGGGGGAGGAGAGACCCAGTACTTC. The encoded protein is CASSFTGGGETQYF. Full variable domain (rest looked up from reference TRBV28 and TRBJ2-5): DVKVTQSSRYLVKRTGEKVFLECVQDMDHENMFWYRQDPGLGLRLIYFSYDVKMKEKGDIPEGYSVSREKKERFSLILESASTNQTSMYLCASSFTGGGETQYFGPGTRLLVL.

This chain connects TRBV5-6 to TRBJ2-3; 8 bases are shared with TRBD2. Trimming at V came to 0 bases and at J to 5 bases, leaving 8 bases not matched to a gene. CDR1 and CDR2 (germline): SGHDT, YYEEEE. The CDR3 is made up of 16 amino acids. As DNA, the CDR3 is TGTGCCAGCAGCTTGGGGGTCGGGGGGGCTGAAGATACGCAGTATTTT. This translates into CASSLGVGGAEDTQYF.

In this sample, this clone turned up once. The rearrangement joins TRBV7-2 to TRBJ1-2; perhaps TRBD1 as D (5 bases). This CDR3 has 13 residues. CDR1 and CDR2 (germline): SGHTA, FQGNSA. The germline V and J ends were trimmed by 5 bases and 8 bases, with 15 bases remaining between them. The CDR3 region is CASSPGTTGGYTF. The CDR3 coding sequence is TGTGCCAGCAGCCCCGGGACTACCGGAGGCTACACCTTC. The full variable domain, with the rest looked up from reference TRBV7-2 and TRBJ1-2, is GAGVSQSPSNKVTEKGKDVELRCDPISGHTALYWYRQSLGQGLEFLIYFQGNSAPDKSGLPSDRFSAERTGGSVSTLTIQRTQQEDSAVYLCASSPGTTGGYTFGSGTRLTVV.

This clone appeared once. V is TRBV21-1 and J is TRBJ2-5; TRBD2, the D gene given by the table, was not confirmed from the DNA. TRBV21-1 is reported as a pseudogene. The CDR3 runs 14 residues. The CDR3 coding sequence is TGTGCCAGCACCCCGAGAGGCGTGAAAGAGACCCAGTACTTC. Translation gives CASTPRGVKETQYF.

V gene TRBV18 combines with J gene TRBJ2-1; no clear D. The V end lost 3 bases, the J end lost 5 bases, and 17 bases lay between the germline ends. CDR3 length: 16 amino acids. Germline V gene lookup returns CDR1 KGHSH and CDR2 LQKENI. In DNA form, the CDR3 reads TGTGCCAGCTCACCCCAAGGCGCAGATAATGACAATGAGCAGTTCTTC. It codes for CASSPQGADNDNEQFF.

As for this clone: At one of its ends the junction is not consistent with the germline gene, which may arise from a read error. The CDR3 protein is CASSLGHLIGDTEAFF. In DNA, the CDR3 is TGTGCCAGCAGTTTAGGACATCTCATTGGTGACACTGAAGCTTTCTTT. The rearrangement uses TRBV11-1 and TRBJ1-1, with D perhaps TRBD1 (5 bases). Germline-derived CDR1 and CDR2 are SGHAT and FQDESV (reference sequence). The CDR3 is 16 residues long.

This clone was seen only once. The chain recombines TRBV10-2 with TRBJ2-7; D remains unclear. Germline V CDR1 and CDR2: WSHSY, SAAADI. The CDR3 totals 11 residues. V lost 8 bases and J 7 bases, leaving 12 bases between the germline ends. The CDR3 coding sequence is TGCGCCAGCGGGCTCTCCGGAGAGCAGTACTTC. Translating gives CASGLSGEQYF.

The V call is TRBV10-2, the J call TRBJ2-6; D gene unclear. The CDR3 loop spans 14 amino acids. Between the trimmed V and J ends, which lost 8 bases and 0 bases, there was a span of 8 bases. Germline V lookup: CDR1 WSHSY, CDR2 SAAADI. The CDR3 DNA reads as TGCGCCAGCGTGGAAAACTCTGGGGCCAACGTCCTGACTTTC. Translating it yields CASVENSGANVLTF.

This chain connects TRBV7-2 to TRBJ1-1; TRBD1 aligns across 8 bases. Trimming at V came to 6 bases and at J to 9 bases, leaving 6 bases not matched to a gene. The CDR3 has 12 residues. Germline loops: CDR1 SGHTA, CDR2 FQGNSA. This CDR3 is CASRQTGGQAFF. The CDR3 bases are TGTGCCAGCAGGCAAACAGGGGGACAAGCTTTCTTT.

The chain uses TRBV10-2 and TRBJ2-1, with TRBD1 matching over 7 bases. Trimming cost V 7 bases and J 8 bases; bases outside gene matches: 17. This CDR3 is built from 16 residues. Germline lookup yields CDR1 WSHSY and CDR2 SAAADI. The CDR3 DNA reads TGCGCCAGCATGCCCGCCCTAGGGGGCGACTCCGATGAGCAGTTCTTC. It specifies CASMPALGGDSDEQFF.

CDR3 sequence: CASGAQVFWGSSSYNEQFF. In DNA form, the CDR3 reads TGTGCTAGTGGCGCCCAGGTATTTTGGGGCAGCAGCTCCTACAATGAGCAGTTCTTC. This chain uses TRBV12-5 with TRBJ2-1; the D gene is possibly TRBD1 (5 bases). CDR1 is LGHNT, CDR2 FRNRAP, per germline. This CDR3 contains 19 residues. V was pared by 6 bases and J by 0 bases, with 24 bases between. Full variable domain (rest looked up from reference TRBV12-5 and TRBJ2-1): DARVTQTPRHKVTEMGQEVTMRCQPILGHNTVFWYRQTMMQGLELLAYFRNRAPLDDSGMPKDRFSAEMPDATLATLKIQPSEPRDSAVYFCASGAQVFWGSSSYNEQFFGPGTRLTVL.

V and J are TRBV4-3 and TRBJ2-4; tentative D call: TRBD2 (7 bases). The CDR3 is 12 amino acids. Germline values: CDR1 LGHNA, CDR2 YSLEER. Trimming left V 5 bases short and J 6 bases short, with 8 bases between. CDR3 amino acids: CASSGGANIQYF. Written as DNA, the CDR3 is TGCGCCAGCAGCGGGGGGGCAAACATTCAGTACTTC.

This chain joins TRBV27 and TRBJ2-3, with 8 positions matching TRBD1. CDR1 MNHEY and CDR2 SMNVEV come from the germline V gene (reference sequence). With V trimmed by 7 bases and J by 4 bases, 4 bases remained unmatched. This CDR3 is 13 amino acids long. This CDR3 reads CASTLQGADTQYF. The CDR3 nucleotides read TGTGCCAGCACCTTACAGGGGGCAGATACGCAGTATTTT.

A few counts support this clone. The V and J genes are TRBV11-2 and TRBJ1-6; D gene unclear. V dropped 5 bases and J dropped 10 bases, with 12 bases sitting between them. From germline, CDR1 is SGHAT and CDR2 FQNNGV. The CDR3 sequence is 13 residues long. In DNA form, the CDR3 reads TGTGCCAGCAGCCCCACCGGGGTATCACCCCTCCACTTT. It translates to CASSPTGVSPLHF.

The J gene is TRBJ1-6, the V gene TRBV6-1, with D perhaps matching TRBD1 (5 bases). Trimming cost V 7 bases and J 5 bases, with 9 bases left between them. The CDR3 runs to 13 residues. Germline values: CDR1 MNHNS, CDR2 SASEGT. The DNA of the CDR3 is TGTGCCAGCACTACGGGGGATAATTCACCCCTCCACTTT. It translates to CASTTGDNSPLHF.

This clone was seen once. This sequence joins TRBV15 and TRBJ2-2, with TRBD1 matching 7 bases. The CDR3 extends over 16 amino acids. The ends lost 6 bases at V and 5 bases at J; junction bases unmatched: 12. Germline-derived CDR1 and CDR2 are LNHNV and YYDKDF (reference sequence). This CDR3 is CATREGASTVTGELFF. The DNA for the CDR3 is TGTGCCACCAGAGAGGGGGCGTCGACCGTTACCGGGGAGCTGTTTTTT.

This clone came up once. V gene TRBV5-1 combines with J gene TRBJ2-1; 8 positions match TRBD1. Germline values: CDR1 SGHRS, CDR2 YFSETQ. The V gene end was trimmed by 4 bases and the J gene end by 7 bases; junction bases not matched to a gene: 4. The CDR3 contains 13 residues. The CDR3 protein is CASSKTGVNEQFF. The CDR3 DNA follows: TGCGCCAGCAGCAAGACAGGGGTAAATGAGCAGTTCTTC. The full variable domain, rest sourced from reference TRBV5-1 and TRBJ2-1, is KAGVTQTPRYLIKTRGQQVTLSCSPISGHRSVSWYQQTPGQGLQFLFEYFSETQRNKGNFPGRFSGRQFSNSRSEMNVSTLELGDSALYLCASSKTGVNEQFFGPGTRLTVL.

V and J are TRBV21-1 and TRBJ1-5. TRBV21-1 is a documented pseudogene. The CDR3 loop spans 16 amino acids. The CDR3 DNA follows: TGTGCCAGCAGCAGGGGGGGGCGCCCCTTTCATCAGCCCCAGCATTTT. It specifies CASSRGGRPFHQPQHF.

V gene TRBV10-3 combines with J gene TRBJ1-1; D might be TRBD1 (6 bases). The V and J ends lost 3 bases and 4 bases respectively, with 15 bases between them. The CDR3 runs 15 residues. CDR1 is ENHRY, CDR2 SYGVKD, per germline. DNA of the CDR3: TGTGCCATCAGTGACCACAGGGAGGTAATCACTGAAGCTTTCTTT. As protein: CAISDHREVITEAFF.